The clone carrying this TCR beta chain turned up a few times. After 5'RACE with constant-segment primers, TCR alpha and TCR beta cDNA libraries carrying sample barcodes and UMIs were obtained. TCRdb reanalysed the 5' RACE reads using MiXCR and keeps one entry per CDR3 protein. The data contain fewer than 400,000 distinct CDR3 sequences, approximately 12% of them singletons. This sample was taken from a study of T-cell memory formation after mild COVID-19. Germline V gene sequence: CDR1 SGHRS, CDR2 YFSETQ. Between the trimmed V and J ends, which lost 2 bases and 0 bases, there was a span of 16 bases. The CDR3 length is 17 residues.

J is TRBJ2-3 and V is TRBV5-1; no reliable D call. Specimen: PBMCs or a T cell subset sorted from them (not recorded which). The sequence derives from a man aged 18-30 years who had mild COVID-19 (a few samples of this study predate the infection). Cell type and time point are not known. The CDR3 reads CASSLRQTHTSTDTQYF. The CDR3 bases are TGCGCCAGCAGCTTACGGCAGACCCATACTAGCACAGATACGCAGTATTTT.